This T cell receptor (beta chain) comes out of a study of OX40 agonist ivuxolimab in advanced cancers. Whole-study findings and limits: The expanded peripheral T cells' antigen specificity was not determined.

Clones were sequenced by immunoSEQ multiplex PCR, and TCRdb holds only the in-frame ones, with some missing. The sample lists about 80,000 clones, about 90% occurring once. With respect to this clone: Its matching antigen is unknown.

Samples of blood were obtained at baseline, on cycle 4 day 1, and on cycle 7 day 1. The starting material was CD4+ or CD8+ T cells sorted from blood, obtained in a trial of the OX40 agonist ivuxolimab. This TCR was recovered from an adult with an advanced solid tumor such as melanoma, head and neck, liver or kidney cancer.

The CDR3 sequence is CAWRGDYGYTF. CDR3 bases: TGTGCCTGGAGGGGTGACTATGGCTACACCTTC. J is TRBJ1-2 and V is TRBV30; D unclear. Germline V gene lookup returns CDR1 GTSNPN and CDR2 SVGIG (reference sequence). V was cut by 3 bases and J by 3 bases, with 5 bases left in between. The CDR3 spans 11 residues.